This passage covers 19 T cell receptor beta chains from one sample sequenced in a study of blood T cells in healthy people across ages. Primers used in a second PCR of roughly 6 to 11 cycles were a sample-barcoded 5' primer and a J-beta primer mix. TCRdb recomputed calls from the 5' RACE reads with MiXCR, one row per CDR3 protein. The repertoire consists of about 780,000 distinct CDR3 sequences, with more than 35% occurring once and the leading ten covering around a sixth. Sequencing input: blood. These receptors came from a man older than 75 in good health.

This chain connects TRBV7-9 to TRBJ1-1; D ambiguous. V lost 3 bases and J lost 2, with 4 bases in between. The CDR3 length is 12 residues. Per the germline V gene, CDR1 is SEHNR and CDR2 is FQNEAQ (reference sequence). CDR3 sequence (DNA): TGTGCCAGCAGCTTCGAAAACACTGAAGCTTTCTTT. Translation gives CASSFENTEAFF.

This clonotype was seen a handful of times. The chain combines TRBV30 with TRBJ2-5; 10 bases match TRBD1. With the DNA end fitting TRBJ2-7 better, the J assignment may be wrong. This CDR3 has 15 amino acids. The germline V gene encodes CDR1 GTSNPN and CDR2 SVGIG (reference sequence). CDR3 loop: CAWSVPGQGYIEQYF. DNA for the CDR3: TGTGCCTGGAGTGTTCCGGGACAGGGGTACATCGAGCAGTACTTC.

The genes are TRBV5-1 and TRBJ2-3; TRBD1 matches at 10 bases. Germline lookup yields CDR1 SGHRS and CDR2 YFSETQ. Germline trimming cut 4 bases from V and 3 bases from J; bases unmatched to any gene: 5. The CDR3 totals 15 residues. The CDR3 bases are TGCGCCAGCAGCGAAGGGACAGGGGCTACAGATACGCAGTATTTT. It is translated as CASSEGTGATDTQYF.

The chain has TRBV5-5 and TRBJ2-7; 9 nucleotides match TRBD1. The J call could be wrong; TRBJ2-5 is a better fit for the DNA end. This CDR3 has 16 amino acids. Germline V gives CDR1 SGHKS, CDR2 YYEKEE (reference sequence). CDR3 region: CASSLAATGGRETQYF. CDR3 sequence (DNA): TGTGCCAGCAGCTTGGCCGCTACAGGGGGCAGGGAGACCCAGTACTTC.

This clonotype was detected only a few times. J is TRBJ2-1 and V is TRBV30, with D possibly TRBD2 on 5 matching bases. Between the trimmed V and J ends, which lost 5 bases and 5 bases, there was a span of 16 bases. Germline assignment: CDR1 GTSNPN and CDR2 SVGIG (reference sequence). CDR3 size: 14 residues. The CDR3 reads CAWAGLTPNNEQFF. Written as DNA, the CDR3 is TGTGCCTGGGCCGGACTTACCCCTAACAATGAGCAGTTCTTC.

The chain employs TRBV7-2 and TRBJ2-1, with 11 bases lining up with TRBD2. Germline loops: CDR1 SGHTA, CDR2 FQGNSA. V lost 4 bases and J lost 8; bases outside the gene matches: 7. There are 15 residues in the CDR3. This CDR3 is CASSSGLAVSDEQFF. CDR3 DNA sequence: TGTGCCAGCAGCTCGGGACTAGCGGTCAGCGATGAGCAGTTCTTC.

The chain combines TRBV2 with TRBJ2-5, with 7 positions matching TRBD1. This CDR3 is built from 13 residues. CDR1 is SNHLY and CDR2 is FYNNEI in the germline V gene. The ends lost 4 bases at V and 11 bases at J; junction bases unmatched: 10. CDR3: CASSVRTGDEQYF. The CDR3 coding sequence is TGTGCCAGCAGTGTTCGGACAGGTGATGAGCAGTACTTC.

The rearrangement links TRBV12-3 or TRBV12-4 to TRBJ2-7; D not resolved. V lost 6 bases and J lost 7, with 13 bases in between. CDR3 length: 12 residues. This chain's CDR3 is CASRGPGYEQYF. The CDR3 DNA reads TGTGCCAGCAGGGGTCCCGGATATGAGCAGTACTTC.

This clonotype came up a few times. The rearrangement links TRBV12-3 or TRBV12-4 to TRBJ2-7; TRBD2 matches at 16 bases. This CDR3 contains 16 residues. The V gene end was trimmed by 5 bases and the J gene end by 3 bases; junction bases not matched to a gene: 4. CDR3 loop: CASSQGLAGGFYEQYF. In DNA, the CDR3 is TGTGCCAGCAGTCAGGGACTAGCGGGAGGGTTCTACGAGCAGTACTTC.

The chain is built from TRBV15 and TRBJ2-5, with D possibly being TRBD1 or TRBD2 (5 bases each). Trimming shortened V by 5 bases and J by 1 base, and 20 bases separated the two germline ends. The CDR3 consists of 17 residues. Germline V gives CDR1 LNHNV, CDR2 YYDKDF (reference sequence). The CDR3 sequence is CATSFPRSGRLQETQYF. The CDR3 DNA reads TGTGCCACCAGCTTCCCTAGATCGGGACGCCTCCAAGAGACCCAGTACTTC.

This clonotype was found a few times. The chain combines TRBV7-3 with TRBJ2-1; D may be TRBD2 (5 bases). The germline CDR1 and CDR2 sequences are SGHTA and FQGTGA. Trimming pared 3 bases from V and 5 bases from J, leaving 8 bases between. The CDR3 sequence is 13 residues long. CDR3 in DNA: TGTGCCAGCAGCTTTAGCGATAACAATGAGCAGTTCTTC. Amino acids: CASSFSDNNEQFF.

CDR3 DNA sequence: TGTGCCAGCAGCCGTGGGACAGACAAGTACTTC. Residues: CASSRGTDKYF. This sequence joins TRBV14 and TRBJ2-4; TRBD1 aligns across 7 bases. Losses at the gene ends were 4 bases for V and 14 bases for J; bases not matched to a gene: 5. Per germline, CDR1 SGHDN and CDR2 FVKESK. CDR3 length: 11 residues. Full variable domain (rest looked up from reference TRBV14 and TRBJ2-4): EAGVTQFPSHSVIEKGQTVTLRCDPISGHDNLYWYRRVMGKEIKFLLHFVKESKQDESGMPNNRFLAERTGGTYSTLKVQPAELEDSGVYFCASSRGTDKYFGAGTRLSVL.

The V gene is TRBV28, the J gene TRBJ2-3; D is undetermined. The CDR3 length is 16 residues. With 6 bases removed from V and 1 base from J, the gap between germline ends came to 17 bases. Per germline, CDR1 MDHEN and CDR2 SYDVKM. The CDR3 DNA is TGTGCCAGCAGCCCCCTCCTAGAGAGACGCACAGATACGCAGTATTTT. Amino acids: CASSPLLERRTDTQYF. Variable domain in full (rest from reference TRBV28 and TRBJ2-3): DVKVTQSSRYLVKRTGEKVFLECVQDMDHENMFWYRQDPGLGLRLIYFSYDVKMKEKGDIPEGYSVSREKKERFSLILESASTNQTSMYLCASSPLLERRTDTQYFGPGTRLTVL.

This clonotype was counted ten times or more. This rearrangement joins TRBV20-1 to TRBJ2-4, with 8 bases fitting TRBD2. The CDR3 loop spans 15 amino acids. V shed 4 bases and J 1 base; nucleotides not matched to a gene: 6. From germline, CDR1 is DFQATT and CDR2 SNEGSKA (reference sequence). This CDR3 is CSATAGAVAKNIQYF. In DNA, the CDR3 is TGCAGTGCTACAGCGGGAGCGGTGGCCAAAAACATTCAGTACTTC.

The gene calls are TRBV10-3 and TRBJ2-6, with a possible D match to TRBD1 (5 bases). Germline assignment: CDR1 ENHRY and CDR2 SYGVKD. Trimming stripped 10 bases from V and 2 bases from J, with 12 bases between. There are 14 residues in the CDR3. The CDR3 spells CATFDSAGANVLTF. The CDR3 DNA is TGTGCCACCTTCGACAGTGCTGGGGCCAACGTCCTGACTTTC.

The table lists this clonotype with a few counts. This chain links TRBV2 with TRBJ2-5, with 9 nucleotides matching TRBD1. CDR1 and CDR2 (germline): SNHLY, FYNNEI. V shed 7 bases and J 11 bases; nucleotides not matched to a gene: 14. The CDR3 contains 14 residues. The CDR3, as DNA: TGTGCCAGCAATGCTCGGACAGGGGACAATGAGCAGTACTTC. This encodes CASNARTGDNEQYF.

This clonotype was counted a few times. V is TRBV5-1 and J is TRBJ2-1, with TRBD2 matching over 11 bases. V lost 5 bases to trimming and J lost 10 bases; unmatched junction nucleotides: 11. Germline-derived CDR1 and CDR2 are SGHRS and YFSETQ. The CDR3 covers 15 residues. DNA of the CDR3: TGCGCCAGCAGTTTAACCGGGACTAGCGGAGCCGAGCAGTTCTTC. It codes for CASSLTGTSGAEQFF.

The V gene is TRBV29-1, the J gene TRBJ2-1; tentative D call: TRBD1 (5 bases). CDR3 size: 14 residues. V lost 2 bases, J lost 7 bases, and 15 bases lay in between. CDR1 is SQVTM and CDR2 is ANQGSEA in the germline V gene. In nucleotides, the CDR3 is TGCAGCGTTGAAACCAATAACAGGTTAAATGAGCAGTTCTTC. As protein: CSVETNNRLNEQFF.

This sequence joins TRBV14 and TRBJ2-7; D remains unclear. In germline, CDR1 is SGHDN, CDR2 FVKESK. The CDR3 length is 14 residues. V was cut by 4 bases and J by 3 bases, with 13 bases left in between. The CDR3 nucleotides read TGTGCCAGCAGCCGGGCCAACTCTTTCTACGAGCAGTACTTC. The encoded protein is CASSRANSFYEQYF.